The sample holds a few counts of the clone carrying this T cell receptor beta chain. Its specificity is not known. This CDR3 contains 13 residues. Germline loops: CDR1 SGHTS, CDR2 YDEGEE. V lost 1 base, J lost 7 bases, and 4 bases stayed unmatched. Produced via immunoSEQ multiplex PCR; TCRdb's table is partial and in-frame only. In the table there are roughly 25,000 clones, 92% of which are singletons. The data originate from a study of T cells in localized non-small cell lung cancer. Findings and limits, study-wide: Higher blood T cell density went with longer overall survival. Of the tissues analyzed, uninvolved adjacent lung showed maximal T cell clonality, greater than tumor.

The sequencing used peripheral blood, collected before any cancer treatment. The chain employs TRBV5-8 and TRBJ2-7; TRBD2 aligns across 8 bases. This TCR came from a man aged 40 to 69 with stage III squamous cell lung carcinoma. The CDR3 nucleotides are TGTGCCAGCAGCTTGTACGGGAGGGGAGAGCAGTACTTC. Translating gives CASSLYGRGEQYF.